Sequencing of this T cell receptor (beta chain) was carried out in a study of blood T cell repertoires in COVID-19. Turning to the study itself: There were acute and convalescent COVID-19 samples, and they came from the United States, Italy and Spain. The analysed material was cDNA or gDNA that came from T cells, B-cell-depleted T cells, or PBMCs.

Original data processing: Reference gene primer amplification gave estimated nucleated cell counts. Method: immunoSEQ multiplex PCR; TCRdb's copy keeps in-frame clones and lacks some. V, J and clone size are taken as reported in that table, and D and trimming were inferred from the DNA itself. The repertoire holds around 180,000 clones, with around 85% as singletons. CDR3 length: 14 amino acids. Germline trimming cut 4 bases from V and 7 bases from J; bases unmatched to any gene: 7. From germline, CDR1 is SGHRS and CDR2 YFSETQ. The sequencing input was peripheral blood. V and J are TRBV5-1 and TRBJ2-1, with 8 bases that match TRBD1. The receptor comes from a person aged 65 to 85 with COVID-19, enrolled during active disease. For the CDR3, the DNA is TGCGCCAGCAGCATAGGACAGGGTAGGAATGAGCAGTTCTTC. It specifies CASSIGQGRNEQFF.